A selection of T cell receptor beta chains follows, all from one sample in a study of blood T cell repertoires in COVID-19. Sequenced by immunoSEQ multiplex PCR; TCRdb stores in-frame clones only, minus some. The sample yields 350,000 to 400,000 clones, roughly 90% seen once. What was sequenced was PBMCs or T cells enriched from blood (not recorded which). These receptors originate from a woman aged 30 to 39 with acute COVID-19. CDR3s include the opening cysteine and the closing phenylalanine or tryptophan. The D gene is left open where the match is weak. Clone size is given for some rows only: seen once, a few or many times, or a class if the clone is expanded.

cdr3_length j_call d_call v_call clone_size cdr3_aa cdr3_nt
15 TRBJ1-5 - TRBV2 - CASSELRDSNQPQHF TGTGCCAGCAGTGAACTCAGGGATAGCAATCAGCCCCAGCATTTT
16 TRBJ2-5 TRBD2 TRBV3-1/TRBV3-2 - CASSQVGLAGRETQYF TGTGCCAGCAGCCAAGTGGGGTTAGCGGGGCGAGAGACCCAGTACTTC
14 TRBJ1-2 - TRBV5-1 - CASSSEAGGQGYTF TGCGCCAGCAGTTCCGAGGCGGGGGGCCAGGGCTACACCTTC
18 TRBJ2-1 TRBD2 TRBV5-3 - CARSRTDGLAGVRNEQFF TGTGCCAGAAGCCGGACCGATGGACTAGCGGGGGTACGGAATGAGCAGTTCTTC
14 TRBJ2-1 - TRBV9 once CASSGQAPGDEQFF TGTGCCAGCAGCGGACAGGCCCCCGGGGATGAGCAGTTCTTC
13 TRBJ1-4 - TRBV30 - CAWSRQANEKLFF TGTGCCTGGAGCAGGCAGGCAAATGAAAAACTGTTTTTT
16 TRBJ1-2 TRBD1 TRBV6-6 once CASSYSGTGVDYGYTF TGTGCCAGCAGTTACTCCGGGACAGGGGTCGACTATGGCTACACCTTC
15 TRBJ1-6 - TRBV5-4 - CASREEGRANSPLHF TGTGCCAGCAGAGAAGAAGGCAGGGCTAATTCACCCCTCCACTTT
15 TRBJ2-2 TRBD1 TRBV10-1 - CASSRTGLNTGELFF TGCGCCAGCAGTCGGACAGGGCTGAACACCGGGGAGCTGTTTTTT
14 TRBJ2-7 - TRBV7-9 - CASSLTVGSYEQYF TGTGCCAGCAGCTTGACAGTGGGGTCCTACGAGCAGTACTTC
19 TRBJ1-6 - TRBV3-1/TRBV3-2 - CASSQERIGGPSYNSPLHF TGTGCCAGCAGCCAAGAGCGGATCGGGGGTCCATCTTATAATTCACCCCTCCACTTT
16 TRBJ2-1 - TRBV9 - CASSVDDSLAYNEQFF TGTGCCAGCAGCGTCGACGACAGCCTTGCTTACAATGAGCAGTTCTTC
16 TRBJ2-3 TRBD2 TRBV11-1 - CASSPWTSGITDTQYF TGTGCCAGCAGCCCTTGGACTAGCGGAATCACAGATACGCAGTATTTT
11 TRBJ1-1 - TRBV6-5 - CASIINTEAFF TGTGCCAGCATTATAAACACTGAAGCTTTCTTT
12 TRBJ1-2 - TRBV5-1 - CASRAGFYGYTF TGCGCCAGCAGAGCGGGGTTCTATGGCTACACCTTC
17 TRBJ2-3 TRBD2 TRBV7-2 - CASSLSGGAGGPDTQYF TGTGCCAGCAGCCTTAGCGGGGGGGCCGGTGGGCCAGATACGCAGTATTTT